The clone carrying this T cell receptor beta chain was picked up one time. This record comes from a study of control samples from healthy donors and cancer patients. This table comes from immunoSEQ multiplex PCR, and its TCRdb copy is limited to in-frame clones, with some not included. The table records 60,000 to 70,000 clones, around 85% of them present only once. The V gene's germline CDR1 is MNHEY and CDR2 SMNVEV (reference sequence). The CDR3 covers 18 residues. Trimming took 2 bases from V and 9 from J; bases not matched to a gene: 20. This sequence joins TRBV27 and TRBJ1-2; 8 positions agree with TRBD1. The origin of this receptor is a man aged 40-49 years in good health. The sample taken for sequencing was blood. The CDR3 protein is CASSLDFPGQGGLVRYTF. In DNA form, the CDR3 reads TGTGCCAGCAGTTTAGACTTCCCAGGACAGGGCGGCTTGGTGCGCTACACCTTC.